These 24 T cell receptor beta chains were all obtained from the same sample, sequenced in a study of chemoradiotherapy in HPV16-positive cancers. Clones were read by immunoSEQ multiplex PCR, and TCRdb kept only the in-frame ones, dropping some. This repertoire shows about 32,000 clones, roughly 77% found once; its top ten account for 3.5% to 4%. The sample was blood, taken from a patient who underwent chemoradiotherapy. These receptors all stem from a human donor with HPV-associated anogenital cancer.

This chain uses TRBV14 with TRBJ1-6; the D is unclear. Germline CDR1 SGHDN, CDR2 FVKESK. The CDR3 has 16 amino acids. V lost 0 bases and J 10 bases, leaving 16 bases between the germline ends. The DNA of the CDR3 is TGTGCCAGCAGCCAAGAGGGAAGGGTCGATGGGTCACCCCTCCACTTT. Protein sequence: CASSQEGRVDGSPLHF.

V and J are TRBV10-3 and TRBJ2-2; 7 nucleotides align to TRBD1. The ends lost 7 bases at V and 7 bases at J; junction bases unmatched: 12. Germline V gene sequence: CDR1 ENHRY, CDR2 SYGVKD. The CDR3 extends over 15 amino acids. The CDR3 coding sequence is TGTGCCATCACCCCGGGACAGCAAAAGCACGGGGAGCTGTTTTTT. Translated: CAITPGQQKHGELFF.

The chain employs TRBV19 and TRBJ2-7, with 9 bases lining up with TRBD1. The germline V gene has CDR1 LNHDA and CDR2 SQIVND (reference sequence). The CDR3 is 15 residues long. After removal of 3 bases from V and 2 bases from J, the junction contained 5 bases not matched to a gene. This chain's CDR3 is CASSIRDRVTYEQYF. The CDR3 region has the DNA TGTGCCAGTAGTATCCGGGACAGGGTAACCTACGAGCAGTACTTC.

The chain carries TRBV5-1 and TRBJ1-3; D is unclear. Germline CDR1 is SGHRS and CDR2 is YFSETQ. V lost 2 bases and J lost 4, with 10 bases in between. The CDR3 spans 14 residues. CDR3 bases: TGCGCCAGCAGCTTCGAGGGCTCCGGAAACACCATATATTTT. Residues: CASSFEGSGNTIYF.

CDR3 loop: CASSQETGNYGYTF. The CDR3, as DNA: TGCGCCAGCAGCCAAGAAACAGGGAACTATGGCTACACCTTC. The J gene is TRBJ1-2, the V gene TRBV4-3, with D tentatively TRBD1 (6 bases). CDR1 and CDR2 from the germline V gene are LGHNA and YSLEER. Trimming shortened V by 0 bases and J by 2 bases, and 7 bases separated the two germline ends. The CDR3 is 14 residues long.

The rearrangement joins TRBV19 to TRBJ1-1; the D gene is possibly TRBD1 (5 bases). Germline V gene lookup returns CDR1 LNHDA and CDR2 SQIVND (reference sequence). Trimming took off 5 bases at V and 3 bases at J, with 13 bases between the two ends. The CDR3 length is 14 residues. The CDR3 region has the DNA TGTGCCAGTAGTTATCAGGGCTGGGACACTGAAGCTTTCTTT. This sequence encodes CASSYQGWDTEAFF.

The rearrangement uses TRBV5-1 and TRBJ2-7, with D tentatively TRBD1 (6 bases). V was trimmed by 5 bases and J by 0 bases, leaving 12 bases between them. CDR3 length: 14 residues. Germline lookup yields CDR1 SGHRS and CDR2 YFSETQ. The CDR3 coding sequence is TGCGCCAGCAGGGTACAGGGAAGCTCCTACGAGCAGTACTTC. It is translated as CASRVQGSSYEQYF.

This clone was seen only once. One junction end disagrees with the germline gene, perhaps due to a read error. This chain connects TRBV7-2 to TRBJ2-2; 8 bases match TRBD1. This CDR3 has 16 residues. Germline loops: CDR1 SGHTA, CDR2 FQGNSA. The CDR3 DNA reads as TGTGCCAGCCGCTTAGGTGGACAGGGGAACACCGGGGAGCTGTTTTTT. Translation gives CASRLGGQGNTGELFF.

This clone was counted a few times. The chain recombines TRBV11-2 with TRBJ2-3; perhaps TRBD2 as D (6 bases). The germline V gene encodes CDR1 SGHAT and CDR2 FQNNGV. This CDR3 has 15 amino acids. V was pared by 5 bases and J by 4 bases, with 16 bases between. This CDR3 reads CASSTSTRAADTQYF. In DNA form, the CDR3 reads TGTGCCAGCAGCACTTCGACTAGAGCGGCAGATACGCAGTATTTT.

The V call is TRBV4-1, the J call TRBJ1-2; a possible D gene is TRBD1 (5 bases). Germline CDR1 and CDR2: MGHRA and YSYEKL. The V gene lost 0 bases and the J gene lost 8 bases, with 19 bases spanning the gap. There are 16 residues in the CDR3. The CDR3: CASSQEGTKGAGGYTF. CDR3 DNA sequence: TGCGCCAGCAGCCAAGAGGGGACGAAGGGTGCGGGGGGCTACACCTTC.

This clone was seen a handful of times. The chain is built from TRBV7-3 and TRBJ1-6, with 7 bases fitting TRBD1. Germline CDR1 is SGHTA and CDR2 is FQGTGA. V trimming: 5 bases; J trimming: 7 bases; junction bases outside the gene matches: 5. The CDR3 is made up of 14 amino acids. CDR3: CASSHGTANSPLHF. CDR3 in DNA: TGTGCCAGCAGCCACGGGACAGCGAATTCACCCCTCCACTTT.

The CDR3 is CASSPGQGPLEQYF. Here the CDR3 DNA reads TGCGCCAGCAGCCCGGGACAGGGCCCTCTTGAGCAGTACTTC. The chain links TRBV5-1 to TRBJ2-7; TRBD1 matches 9 bases. The V gene end was trimmed by 4 bases and the J gene end by 7 bases; junction bases not matched to a gene: 9. The CDR3 consists of 14 residues. Germline-derived CDR1 and CDR2 are SGHRS and YFSETQ.

This chain connects TRBV6-5 to TRBJ2-5, with D possibly being TRBD1 (6 bases). Germline loops: CDR1 MNHEY, CDR2 SVGAGI. CDR3 length: 14 amino acids. Deletions cut 6 bases from V and 5 bases from J, with 16 bases between. The CDR3 loop is CASRPQGRGETQYF. The CDR3 DNA is TGTGCCAGCAGACCACAGGGAAGGGGGGAGACCCAGTACTTC.

V usage is TRBV6-5 and J usage is TRBJ2-7, with D unclear. CDR3 length: 14 residues. CDR1 and CDR2 from the germline V gene are MNHEY and SVGAGI. Trimming removed 0 bases at V and 6 bases at J, with 12 bases between. CDR3 coding DNA: TGTGCCAGCAGTTACTCGACACAAAATGTCGAGCAGTACTTC. Amino acids: CASSYSTQNVEQYF.

The chain uses TRBV11-3 and TRBJ1-5, with 7 positions matching TRBD1. This CDR3 is built from 12 residues. Germline CDR1 reads SGHNT; CDR2 reads YENEEA. The V and J ends lost 6 bases and 5 bases, in that order; junction bases with no gene match: 1. CDR3 DNA: TGTGCCAGCAGGGGACAGTATCAGCCCCAGCATTTT. It translates to CASRGQYQPQHF.

The V call is TRBV2, the J call TRBJ2-3, with D maybe TRBD2 (5 bases). CDR1 SNHLY and CDR2 FYNNEI come from the germline V gene. The V gene lost 8 bases and the J gene lost 4 bases, with 10 bases spanning the gap. The CDR3 covers 12 residues. This CDR3 is CASGRLPDTQYF. As DNA, the CDR3 is TGTGCCAGCGGTAGACTACCAGATACGCAGTATTTT.

This clone turned up a few times. This sequence joins TRBV9 and TRBJ1-2; D not certain. V lost 0 bases and J 10 bases, leaving 16 bases between the germline ends. Germline loops: CDR1 SGDLS, CDR2 YYNGEE. This CDR3 region has 14 residues. This chain's CDR3 is CASSVVAEGSYYTF. Written as DNA, the CDR3 is TGTGCCAGCAGCGTAGTAGCTGAGGGCAGTTACTACACCTTC.

This rearrangement joins TRBV11-3 to TRBJ1-1, with D perhaps matching TRBD1 (5 bases). Germline V gene sequence: CDR1 SGHNT, CDR2 YENEEA. Trimming stripped 5 bases from V and 3 bases from J, with 13 bases between. The CDR3 has 14 residues. CDR3 amino acids: CASSLRGPHTEAFF. CDR3 DNA: TGTGCCAGCAGCCTTAGGGGACCCCACACTGAAGCTTTCTTT.

The chain recombines TRBV29-1 with TRBJ2-6; 8 bases fit TRBD1. The germline V gene has CDR1 SQVTM and CDR2 ANQGSEA. Losses at the gene ends were 4 bases for V and 2 bases for J; bases not matched to a gene: 4. The CDR3 runs to 15 residues. The CDR3 loop reads CSVGTGLTGANVLTF. The CDR3 DNA is TGCAGCGTTGGGACAGGGCTTACTGGGGCCAACGTCCTGACTTTC.

The J gene is TRBJ2-1, the V gene TRBV5-1, with D tentatively TRBD1 or TRBD2 (6 bases each). The V gene lost 7 bases and the J gene lost 4 bases, with 18 bases spanning the gap. The length of the CDR3 is 15 residues. Germline V CDR1 and CDR2: SGHRS, YFSETQ. CDR3 amino acids: CASYPTGAGYNEQFF. In DNA form, the CDR3 reads TGCGCCAGCTACCCTACGGGGGCAGGATACAATGAGCAGTTCTTC.

V is TRBV5-1 and J is TRBJ1-1; weak D call: TRBD1 (6 bases). V lost 4 bases, J lost 1 base, and 20 bases lay in between. Germline CDR1 SGHRS, CDR2 YFSETQ. This CDR3 spans 17 amino acids. Here the CDR3 reads CASSGGGNGRANTEAFF. DNA of the CDR3: TGCGCCAGCAGCGGGGGGGGCAACGGGAGGGCGAACACTGAAGCTTTCTTT.

The chain uses TRBV7-9 and TRBJ2-7; D assignment may be TRBD1 or TRBD2 (7 bases each). Trimming left V 4 bases short and J 6 bases short, with 22 bases between. Germline CDR1 and CDR2: SEHNR and FQNEAQ (reference sequence). The CDR3 extends over 16 amino acids. DNA for the CDR3: TGTGCCAGCAGCTCAATTATTCCAGGGGGGGGTCGCGAGCAGTACTTC. Translated: CASSSIIPGGGREQYF. The full variable domain, with the rest looked up from reference TRBV7-9 and TRBJ2-7, is DTGVSQNPRHKITKRGQNVTFRCDPISEHNRLYWYRQTLGQGPEFLTYFQNEAQLEKSRLLSDRFSAERPKGSFSTLEIQRTEQGDSAMYLCASSSIIPGGGREQYFGPGTRLTVT.

This clone occurred a few times. V usage is TRBV4-1 and J usage is TRBJ1-1; TRBD1 is a possible D gene (6 bases). The CDR3 totals 15 residues. Germline V gene data show CDR1 as MGHRA and CDR2 as YSYEKL. Trimming removed 3 bases at V and 3 bases at J, with 14 bases between. The CDR3, as DNA: TGCGCCAGCAGCCAGTCTAGCGGACAGTACACTGAAGCTTTCTTT. Protein sequence: CASSQSSGQYTEAFF.

The sample holds one count of this clone. The rearrangement uses TRBV2 and TRBJ1-2, with 11 bases matching TRBD1. V shed 11 bases and J 10 bases; nucleotides not matched to a gene: 6. Germline lookup yields CDR1 SNHLY and CDR2 FYNNEI. The CDR3 consists of 11 residues. The CDR3 is CALGTGGFYTF. Here the CDR3 DNA reads TGTGCCCTCGGGACAGGGGGATTCTACACCTTC.